This T cell receptor beta chain was sequenced in a study of breast tumors, draining lymph nodes, adjacent tissues. Findings and caveats of the study: Most tumor T cells seemingly derive from lymph node, then expand in tumor. Compared with lymph nodes, tumors were less diverse; compared with nontumor tissue, more.

Trimming removed 5 bases from V and 7 bases from J; junction bases left unmatched: 2. Germline CDR1 SGHVS, CDR2 FQNEAQ. The CDR3 length is 12 residues. TCRdb re-derived calls from the multiplex PCR reads in MiXCR, one entry per CDR3 protein. The sample includes tens of thousands of distinct CDR3 sequences, approximately 63% seen only once; the top ten take approximately 20%. This clonotype has ten or more counts. Its matching antigen is unknown. This clonotype originated in a female donor with breast cancer. Some clones in this sample may be carry-over from other donors' samples. This chain links TRBV7-8 with TRBJ1-1; 9 bases fit TRBD1. Input material: breast tumor tissue. The CDR3 nucleotides are TGTGCCAGCAGCCGACAGGGGGTTGAAGCTTTCTTT. Translation gives CASSRQGVEAFF.